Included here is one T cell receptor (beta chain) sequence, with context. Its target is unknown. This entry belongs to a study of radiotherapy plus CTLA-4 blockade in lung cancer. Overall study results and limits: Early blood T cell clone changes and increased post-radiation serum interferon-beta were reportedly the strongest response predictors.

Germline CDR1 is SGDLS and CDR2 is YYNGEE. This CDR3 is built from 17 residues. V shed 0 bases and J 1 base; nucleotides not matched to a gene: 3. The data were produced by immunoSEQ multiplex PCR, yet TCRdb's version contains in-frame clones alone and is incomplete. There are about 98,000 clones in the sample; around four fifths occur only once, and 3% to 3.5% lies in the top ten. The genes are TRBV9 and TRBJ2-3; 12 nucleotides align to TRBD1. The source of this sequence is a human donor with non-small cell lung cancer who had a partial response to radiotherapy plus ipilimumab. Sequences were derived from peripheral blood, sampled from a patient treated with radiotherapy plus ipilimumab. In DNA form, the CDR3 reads TGTGCCAGCAGCGTAGTGGGGACAGGGGGCGGCACAGATACGCAGTATTTT. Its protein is CASSVVGTGGGTDTQYF.